This entry features one TCR beta chain sequence. The data derive from a study of blood T cell repertoires in COVID-19. About the study: Italy, Spain and the United States were the sources of the convalescent and acute COVID-19 samples. Sources were T cells, B-cell-depleted T cells, or PBMCs; the material itself was cDNA or gDNA.

CDR3 length: 13 amino acids. V was clipped by 5 bases and J by 4 bases, with 11 bases between them. The table came from immunoSEQ multiplex PCR; TCRdb's copy has only in-frame clones and leaves some out. Among under 150,000 clones, around 79% were seen once, and the ten largest hold more than 15%. This chain connects TRBV12-3 or TRBV12-4 to TRBJ1-1, with D possibly matching TRBD1 (5 bases). Material: peripheral blood. The sequence came from a man aged 80 or over with acute or convalescent COVID-19. CDR3 sequence reads: CASSPGGGTEAFF. CDR3 coding DNA: TGTGCCAGCAGTCCCGGGGGGGGCACTGAAGCTTTCTTT.